This T cell receptor (beta chain) is drawn from a study of control samples from healthy donors and cancer patients. Germline loops: CDR1 SGHNT, CDR2 YYREEE (reference sequence). The V end lost 7 bases, the J end lost 1 base, and 11 bases lay between the germline ends. There are 13 residues in the CDR3. This clone was seen only once. Assay used: immunoSEQ multiplex PCR; TCRdb lists only in-frame clones, some missing. Of 75,000 to 100,000 clones in the sample, 88% were seen once. Material for sequencing was blood. This chain uses TRBV5-4 with TRBJ1-1; a possible D gene is TRBD1 (5 bases). This clonotype was sampled from a man in his thirties or forties in good health. Written as DNA, the CDR3 is TGTGCCAGCGGCGGGACGGCGAACACTGAAGCTTTCTTT. It encodes CASGGTANTEAFF.